This T cell receptor (beta chain) was captured by sequencing in a study of chemoradiotherapy in HPV16-positive cancers. Regarding the study as a whole: Functional assays defining HPV-specific T cells used only a couple of HPV16-positive patients.

Profiling relied on immunoSEQ multiplex PCR, and the TCRdb table lists in-frame clones only, not all of them. The data show around 13,000 clones, approximately 79% seen once. Comment on this clone: Antigen unknown.

CDR1 is SGHNT and CDR2 is YYREEE in the germline V gene (reference sequence). The V end lost 0 bases, the J end lost 2 bases, and 10 bases lay between the germline ends. This CDR3 is 15 amino acids long. The sample was acquired from a patient who underwent chemoradiotherapy. The J gene is TRBJ2-3, the V gene TRBV5-4; D uncertain. The TCR originated in a human donor with HPV-associated anogenital cancer. CDR3 protein: CASSLAGRNTDTQYF. In DNA form, the CDR3 reads TGTGCCAGCAGCTTGGCCGGTAGGAACACAGATACGCAGTATTTT.